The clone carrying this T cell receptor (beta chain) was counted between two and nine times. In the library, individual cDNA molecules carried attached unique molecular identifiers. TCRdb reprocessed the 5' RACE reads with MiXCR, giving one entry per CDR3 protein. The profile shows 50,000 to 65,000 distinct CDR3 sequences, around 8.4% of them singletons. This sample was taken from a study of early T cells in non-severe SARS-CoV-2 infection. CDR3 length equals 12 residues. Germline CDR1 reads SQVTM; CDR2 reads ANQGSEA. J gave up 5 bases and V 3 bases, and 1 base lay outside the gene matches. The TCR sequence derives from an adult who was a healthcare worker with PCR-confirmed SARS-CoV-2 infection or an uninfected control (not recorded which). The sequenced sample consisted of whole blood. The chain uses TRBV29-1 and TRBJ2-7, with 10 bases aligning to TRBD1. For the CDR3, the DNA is TGCAGCGTTGAGGGGACAGGGGACGAGCAGTACTTC. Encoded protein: CSVEGTGDEQYF.